This TCR beta chain was profiled in a study of T cell responses to AZD1222 COVID-19 vaccine. Overall study results and limits: Unmutated regions of variants are reportedly targeted by nearly half of spike-specific TCRs. Vaccine-associated CD4 TCRs ranged over spike, dominating at 160-218 and 743-854. After two AZD1222 doses, spike-specific TCR breadth and depth rose versus day 0.

A remark on this clone: As yet, its antigen is unknown.

In germline, CDR1 is SQVTM, CDR2 ANQGSEA. With 6 bases removed from V and 1 base from J, the gap between germline ends came to 7 bases. The CDR3 is made up of 12 amino acids. Profiled with immunoSEQ multiplex PCR; TCRdb holds only in-frame clones, not every one. This sample has 120,000 or so clones, with about 90% found just once. The TCR originated in an adult in good health. Sequenced here: peripheral blood, sampled on day 0 of AZD1222 vaccination. The chain joins TRBV29-1 to TRBJ1-3; D unresolved. Written as DNA, the CDR3 is TGCAGCGTGGCGGCTTCTGGAAACACCATATATTTT. This codes for CSVAASGNTIYF.